The present T cell receptor beta chain was sequenced within a study of blood T cell repertoires in COVID-19. As for the study in general: In each case, the material was cDNA or gDNA derived from T cells, B-cell-depleted T cells, or PBMCs.

Germline trimming cut 0 bases from V and 2 bases from J; bases unmatched to any gene: 3. The CDR3 runs 15 residues. Per germline, CDR1 SGDLS and CDR2 YYNGEE. This table comes from immunoSEQ multiplex PCR, and its TCRdb copy is limited to in-frame clones, with some not included. Of over 200,000 clones in the sample, about nine tenths were seen once. Sample: peripheral blood. The rearrangement joins TRBV9 to TRBJ2-5; 8 nucleotides line up with TRBD2. This sequence was found in a man in his 60s who had recovered from COVID-19. The CDR3 loop is CASSVGSSGQETQYF. In nucleotides, the CDR3 is TGTGCCAGCAGCGTAGGGTCTAGCGGGCAAGAGACCCAGTACTTC.